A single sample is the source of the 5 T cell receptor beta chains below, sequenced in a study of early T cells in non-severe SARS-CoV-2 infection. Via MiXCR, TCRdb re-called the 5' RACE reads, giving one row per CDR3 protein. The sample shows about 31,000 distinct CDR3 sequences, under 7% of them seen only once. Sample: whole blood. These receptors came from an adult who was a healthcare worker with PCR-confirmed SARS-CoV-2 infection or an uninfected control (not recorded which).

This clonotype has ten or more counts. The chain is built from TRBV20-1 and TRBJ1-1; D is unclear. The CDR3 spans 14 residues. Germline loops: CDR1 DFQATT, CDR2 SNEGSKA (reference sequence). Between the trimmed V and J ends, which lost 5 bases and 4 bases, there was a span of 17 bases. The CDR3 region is CSAVSMGGFTEAFF. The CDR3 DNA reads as TGCAGTGCTGTATCAATGGGTGGGTTCACTGAAGCTTTCTTT.

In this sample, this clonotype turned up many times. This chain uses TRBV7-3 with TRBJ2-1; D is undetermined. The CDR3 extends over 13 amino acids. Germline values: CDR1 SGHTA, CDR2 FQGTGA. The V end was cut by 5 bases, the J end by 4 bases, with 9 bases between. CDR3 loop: CASSEQLYNEQFF. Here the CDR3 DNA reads TGTGCCAGCAGCGAACAGTTATACAATGAGCAGTTCTTC.

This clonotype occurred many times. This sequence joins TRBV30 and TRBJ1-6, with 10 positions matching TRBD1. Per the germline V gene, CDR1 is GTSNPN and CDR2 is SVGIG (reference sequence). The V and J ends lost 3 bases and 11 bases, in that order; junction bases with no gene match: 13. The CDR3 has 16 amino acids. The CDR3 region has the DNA TGTGCCTGGAGGGACTATAAGGGGACAGGGGCAACACCCCTCCACTTT. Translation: CAWRDYKGTGATPLHF.

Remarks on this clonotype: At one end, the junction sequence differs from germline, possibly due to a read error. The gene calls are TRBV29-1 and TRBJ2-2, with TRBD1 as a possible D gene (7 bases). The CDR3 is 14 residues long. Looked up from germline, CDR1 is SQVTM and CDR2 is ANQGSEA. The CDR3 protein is CSVPETGRTGVLFF. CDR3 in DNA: TGCAGCGTTCCCGAGACAGGGAGGACCGGGGTGCTGTTTTTT.

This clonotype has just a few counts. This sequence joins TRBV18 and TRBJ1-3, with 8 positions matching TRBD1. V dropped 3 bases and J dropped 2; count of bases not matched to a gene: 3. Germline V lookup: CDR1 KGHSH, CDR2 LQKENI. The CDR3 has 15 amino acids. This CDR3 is CASSPTGATGNTIYF. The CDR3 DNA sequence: TGTGCCAGCTCACCGACAGGGGCGACTGGAAACACCATATATTTT.